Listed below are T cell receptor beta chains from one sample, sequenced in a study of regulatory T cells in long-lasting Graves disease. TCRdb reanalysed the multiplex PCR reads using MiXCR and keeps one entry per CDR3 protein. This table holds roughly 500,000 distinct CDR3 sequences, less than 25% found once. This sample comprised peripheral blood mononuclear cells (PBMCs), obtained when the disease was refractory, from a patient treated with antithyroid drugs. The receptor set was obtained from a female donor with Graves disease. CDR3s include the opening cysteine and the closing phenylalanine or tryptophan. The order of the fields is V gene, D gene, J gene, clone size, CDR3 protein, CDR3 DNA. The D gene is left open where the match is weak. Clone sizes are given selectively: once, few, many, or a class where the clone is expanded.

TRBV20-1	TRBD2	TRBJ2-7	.	CSANTPGRTSGIYEQYF	TGCAGTGCTAATACCCCAGGCCGGACTAGCGGGATTTACGAGCAGTACTTC
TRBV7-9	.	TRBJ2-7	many	CASSLAQDSSYEQYF	TGTGCCAGCAGCTTAGCCCAGGACAGTTCCTACGAGCAGTACTTC
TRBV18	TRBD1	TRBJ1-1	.	CASSPDRVSEAFF	TGTGCCAGCTCACCGGACAGGGTGTCTGAAGCTTTCTTT
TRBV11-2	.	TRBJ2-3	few	CASSLDPGPHFGEDTQYF	TGTGCCAGCAGCTTAGATCCCGGGCCTCACTTCGGGGAAGATACGCAGTATTTT
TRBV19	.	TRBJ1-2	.	CASSISVSTVGYTF	TGTGCCAGTAGTATTAGCGTTTCAACTGTCGGCTACACCTTC
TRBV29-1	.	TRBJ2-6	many	CSVAHSGANVLTF	TGCAGCGTTGCCCACTCTGGGGCCAACGTCCTGACTTTC
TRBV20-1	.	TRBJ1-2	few	CSAVQGNYGYTF	TGCAGTGCCGTACAGGGAAACTATGGCTACACCTTC
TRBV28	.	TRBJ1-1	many	CASSLVAYEAFF	TGTGCCAGCAGTTTGGTCGCTTATGAAGCTTTCTTT
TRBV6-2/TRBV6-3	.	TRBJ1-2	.	CASSAGDGNYGYTF	TGTGCCAGCAGTGCCGGGGACGGTAACTATGGCTACACCTTC
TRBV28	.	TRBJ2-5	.	CASSLFGVARETQYF	TGTGCCAGCAGTTTATTCGGAGTGGCTAGGGAGACCCAGTACTTC
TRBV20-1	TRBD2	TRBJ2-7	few	CSATPLASGIYEQYF	TGCAGTGCTACACCGCTGGCTAGCGGGATCTACGAGCAGTACTTC
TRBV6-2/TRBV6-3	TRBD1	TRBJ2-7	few	CASSKGQETYEQYF	TGTGCCAGCAGCAAGGGACAGGAAACCTACGAGCAGTACTTC
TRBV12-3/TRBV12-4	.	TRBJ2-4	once	CAGSPGSPFLYF	TGTGCCGGCAGCCCTGGCAGTCCCTTTCTGTACTTC
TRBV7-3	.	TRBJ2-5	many	CASGEGAAQYF	TGTGCCAGCGGGGAGGGGGCAGCGCAGTACTTC
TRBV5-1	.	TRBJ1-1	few	CASSWGHNRAEAFF	TGCGCCAGCAGCTGGGGACACAATAGAGCTGAAGCTTTCTTT
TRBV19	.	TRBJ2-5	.	CASRFGRGETQYF	TGTGCCAGTAGATTCGGACGGGGAGAGACCCAGTACTTC
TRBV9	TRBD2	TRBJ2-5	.	CASSVFGRMDETQYF	TGTGCCAGCAGCGTATTCGGGAGGATGGACGAGACCCAGTACTTC
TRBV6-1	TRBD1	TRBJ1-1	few	CASRTHPGQPNEAFF	TGTGCCAGCAGGACCCACCCGGGACAGCCGAATGAAGCTTTCTTT
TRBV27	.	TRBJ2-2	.	CASGLSKAGELFF	TGTGCCAGCGGTTTATCGAAGGCCGGGGAGCTGTTTTTT
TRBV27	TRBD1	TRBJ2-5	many	CASSLSQGASETQYF	TGTGCCAGCAGTTTATCGCAGGGGGCTTCTGAGACCCAGTACTTC
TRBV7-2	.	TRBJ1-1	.	CASSPLLMNTEAFF	TGTGCCAGCAGCCCCCTACTCATGAACACTGAAGCTTTCTTT
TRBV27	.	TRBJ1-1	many	CASSSYRENEAFF	TGTGCCAGCAGTTCTTACCGGGAGAATGAAGCTTTCTTT